Each of the 8 T cell receptor beta chains below was sequenced from the same sample in a study of Ad26.COV2.S vaccination and SARS-CoV-2 variants. Indicated treatment: some 20 received Ad26.COV2.S at low or high dose, single or two shots; about 5 received placebo; per-sample allocation not given. Specimens were obtained on day 63 following the first vaccine or placebo injection. TCRdb keeps only in-frame clones here, not all; method: immunoSEQ multiplex PCR. Of approximately 410,000 clones listed, about nine tenths are singletons. The source was peripheral blood, collected in a trial of Ad26.COV2.S vaccine versus placebo. These receptor sequences come from a person between 18 and 65 years old who received the Ad26.COV2.S COVID-19 vaccine or a placebo.

CDR3 in DNA: TGTGCCAGCAGTCGCGGGGACAGGGATGTCAATGAGCAGTTCTTC. This codes for CASSRGDRDVNEQFF. This chain connects TRBV6-2 or TRBV6-3 to TRBJ2-1; 9 nucleotides line up with TRBD1. Germline assignment: CDR1 MNHEY and CDR2 SVGEGT. The V and J ends lost 5 bases and 6 bases, in that order; junction bases with no gene match: 8. The CDR3 length is 15 residues.

The V call is TRBV6-2 or TRBV6-3, the J call TRBJ2-7; 8 bases agree with TRBD2. This CDR3 is built from 16 residues. Germline CDR1 MNHEY, CDR2 SVGEGT. V was clipped by 5 bases and J by 0 bases; unmatched bases: 9. CDR3 coding DNA: TGTGCCAGCAGTAACCCGGGGGGGGTGAACTCCTACGAGCAGTACTTC. It encodes CASSNPGGVNSYEQYF.

This clone was recorded only once. V usage is TRBV5-4 and J usage is TRBJ2-2; TRBD2 might be the D (6 bases). The germline V gene has CDR1 SGHNT and CDR2 YYREEE (reference sequence). The CDR3 is 17 amino acids. V lost 0 bases, J lost 3 bases, and 15 bases lay in between. CDR3 protein: CASSLAGRSGYTGELFF. As DNA, the CDR3 is TGTGCCAGCAGCTTGGCCGGCCGGAGCGGGTACACCGGGGAGCTGTTTTTT.

The genes are TRBV7-9 and TRBJ1-5; 8 bases agree with TRBD1. The CDR3 is 17 residues long. The junction had 9 bases not matched to a gene; V was cut back by 5 bases and J by 0 bases. Per germline, CDR1 SEHNR and CDR2 FQNEAQ (reference sequence). CDR3 in amino acids: CASSLQGGPYSNQPQHF. CDR3 DNA sequence: TGTGCCAGCAGCCTACAGGGGGGACCTTATAGCAATCAGCCCCAGCATTTT.

The chain couples TRBV10-2 to TRBJ2-5; TRBD2 is a possible D gene (7 bases). The germline V and J ends were trimmed by 8 bases and 5 bases, with 12 bases remaining between them. The length of the CDR3 is 12 residues. In germline, CDR1 is WSHSY, CDR2 SAAADI. The CDR3 DNA reads as TGCGCCAGCGGGGGGGCGTGGGAGACCCAGTACTTC. This encodes CASGGAWETQYF.

V usage is TRBV7-9 and J usage is TRBJ2-6; D is ambiguous. The V gene's germline CDR1 is SEHNR and CDR2 FQNEAQ (reference sequence). The CDR3 has 14 amino acids. The V end lost 2 bases, the J end lost 1 base, and 3 bases lay between the germline ends. The CDR3 coding sequence is TGTGCCAGCAGCTTATCGTCTGGGGCCAACGTCCTGACTTTC. Its protein is CASSLSSGANVLTF.

This CDR3 reads CASSIDRGSGETQYF. CDR3 coding DNA: TGTGCCAGCTCAATCGACAGGGGAAGCGGAGAGACCCAGTACTTC. The genes are TRBV18 and TRBJ2-5; TRBD1 matches at 8 bases. Germline V lookup: CDR1 KGHSH, CDR2 LQKENI. The CDR3 extends over 15 amino acids. V dropped 5 bases and J dropped 4; count of bases not matched to a gene: 9.

This chain uses TRBV27 with TRBJ2-7; D is unclear. This CDR3 has 16 amino acids. Germline CDR1 is MNHEY and CDR2 is SMNVEV (reference sequence). Trimming cost V 5 bases and J 3 bases, with 20 bases left between them. The CDR3 DNA follows: TGTGCCAGCAGTCCTACCTATCTGGGCCCTATCTACGAGCAGTACTTC. Its protein product is CASSPTYLGPIYEQYF.